This T cell receptor beta chain was retrieved from a study of blood T cells in healthy people across ages. Study findings and constraints: TCR beta diversity was tightly associated with the proportion of naive T cells. The fall in TCR beta diversity per million T cells was roughly linear with age.

It was with a sample-barcoded 5' primer and a J-beta primer mix that a second PCR of roughly 7 to 11 cycles was run. MiXCR, run by TCRdb on the 5' RACE reads, gives a single entry per CDR3 protein. The data show fewer than 1,200,000 distinct CDR3 sequences, with approximately 25% seen just once and 0.75% held by the top ten. Germline V CDR1 and CDR2: DFQATT, SNEGSKA (reference sequence). This CDR3 has 15 amino acids. Of note for this clonotype: Its target is unknown.

These data also formed part of another study, on T cells of mothers and their children. As that report states: A primer called M1S, used in the second PCR, added sample barcodes and 2-4 random nucleotides.

The gene calls are TRBV20-1 and TRBJ2-5, with 7 bases that match TRBD2. The last part of the DNA fits TRBJ2-7 better; the J call may be wrong. The sequence derives from a girl between 2 and 10 years old in good health. Sequencing was done on a sample of blood. CDR3 sequence: CSARDPFGGKVEQYF. CDR3 coding DNA: TGCAGTGCTAGAGACCCGTTCGGGGGGAAGGTCGAGCAGTACTTC.